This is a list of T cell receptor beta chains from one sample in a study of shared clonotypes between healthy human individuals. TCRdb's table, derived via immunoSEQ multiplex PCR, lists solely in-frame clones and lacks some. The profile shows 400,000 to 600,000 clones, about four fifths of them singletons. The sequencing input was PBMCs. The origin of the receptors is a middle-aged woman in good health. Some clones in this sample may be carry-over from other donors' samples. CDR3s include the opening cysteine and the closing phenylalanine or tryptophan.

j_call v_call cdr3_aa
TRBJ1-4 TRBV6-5 CASSYSRVGARSLFF
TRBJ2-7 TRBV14 CASSQLGAGEQYF
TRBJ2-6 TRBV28 CATIRGGQLSGANVLTF
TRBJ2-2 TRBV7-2 CASSLVRDTGELFF
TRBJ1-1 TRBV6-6 CASSYEGYTEAFF
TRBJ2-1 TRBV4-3 CASSQETGWDNEQFF
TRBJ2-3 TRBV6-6 CASSYAGYRADTQYF
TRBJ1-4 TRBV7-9 CASSLYNYEKLFF
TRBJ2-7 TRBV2 CASSALDRKQYF
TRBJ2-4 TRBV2 CAGDSRGKNIQYF
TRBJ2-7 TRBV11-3 CASSEGGQTLEEQYF
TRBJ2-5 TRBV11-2 CASSLQRAQAQYF
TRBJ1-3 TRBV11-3 CASSISLGNTIYF
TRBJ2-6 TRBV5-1 CASSLGPADSGSGANVLTF
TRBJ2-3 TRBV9 CASSVGASGADTQYF
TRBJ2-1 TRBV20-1 CSAREYNEQFF
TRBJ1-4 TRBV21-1 CASSLIRPAANEKLFF
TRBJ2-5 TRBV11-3 CASSLGLAEGETQYF
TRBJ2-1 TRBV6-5 CASSYSGADYNEQFF
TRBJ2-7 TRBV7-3 CASSPDRARSYEQYF
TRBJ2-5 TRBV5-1 CASQFSSQETQYF
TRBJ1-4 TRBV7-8 CASSLEGGSWEKLFF
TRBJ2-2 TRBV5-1 CASSLRGLAGNTGELFF
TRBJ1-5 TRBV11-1 CASSLYGGQPQHF
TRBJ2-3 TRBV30 CAWSGSTDTQYF
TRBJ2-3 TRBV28 CASSPSKGRADTQYF
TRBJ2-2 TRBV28 CASTQGARTGELFF
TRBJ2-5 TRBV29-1 CSVGLETQYF
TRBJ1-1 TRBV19 CASSIGVVNTEAFF
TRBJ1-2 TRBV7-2 CASSPLGIGWGYTF
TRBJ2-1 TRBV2 CAGEWRGSYNEQFF
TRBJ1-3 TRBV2 CASRASQGAVGNTIYF
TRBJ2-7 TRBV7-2 CASSYRGGSSSYEQYF
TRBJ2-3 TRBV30 CAWRAGGPPDTQYF
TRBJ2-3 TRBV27 CASSTRLAGDTDTQYF
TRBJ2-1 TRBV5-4 CASSLASGYNEQFF
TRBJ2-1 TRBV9 CASSATYNEQFF
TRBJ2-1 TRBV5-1 CASSLDRDNEQFF
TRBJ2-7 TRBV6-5 CASSLEGQRGWPQYF
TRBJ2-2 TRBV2 CASRSAGRNTGELFF
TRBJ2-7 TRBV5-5 CASSHRGAPYEQYF
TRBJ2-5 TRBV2 CASSVLAEETQYF
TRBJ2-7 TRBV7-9 CASSPRDRGLEQYF
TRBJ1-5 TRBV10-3 CAISTKEGNQPQHF
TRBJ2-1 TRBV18 CASSKPGLAGEGQFF
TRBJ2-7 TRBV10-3 CAISEGLAGSKIGYEQYF
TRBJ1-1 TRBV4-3 CASSQYGGRNNEAFF
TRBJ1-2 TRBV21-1 CASNVGTDGYTF
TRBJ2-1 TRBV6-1 CASSDDALSRQFF
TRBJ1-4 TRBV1 CTSSQVGGLAANEKLFF
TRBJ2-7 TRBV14 CASSPLNLYEQYF
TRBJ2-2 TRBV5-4 CASSMPGASSNTGELFF
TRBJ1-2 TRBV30 CAWTVDRVLYGCTF
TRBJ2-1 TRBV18 CASSPDGRVVYNEQFF
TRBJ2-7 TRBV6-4 CASSDSNFPSGRRYEQYF